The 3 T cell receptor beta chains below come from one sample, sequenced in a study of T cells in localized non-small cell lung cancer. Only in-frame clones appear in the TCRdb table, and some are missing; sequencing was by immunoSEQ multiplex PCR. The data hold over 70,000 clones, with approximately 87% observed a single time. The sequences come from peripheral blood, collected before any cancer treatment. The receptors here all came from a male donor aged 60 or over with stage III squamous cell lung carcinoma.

The CDR3 sequence is CASTGGAGGASYNEQFF. CDR3 nucleotides: TGTGCCAGCACCGGGGGGGCTGGGGGCGCCTCCTACAATGAGCAGTTCTTC. This chain joins TRBV7-2 and TRBJ2-1; TRBD2 matches at 8 bases. Trimming removed 7 bases from V and 0 bases from J; junction bases left unmatched: 11. The CDR3 runs to 17 residues. The germline V gene encodes CDR1 SGHTA and CDR2 FQGNSA.

The CDR3 sequence: CASSLESGGAPGREQYV. The CDR3 DNA sequence: TGTGCCAGCAGCTTGGAGAGCGGGGGGGCCCCGGGTCGCGAGCAGTACGTC. The chain joins TRBV5-4 to TRBJ2-7; 10 bases fit TRBD2. Germline V lookup: CDR1 SGHNT, CDR2 YYREEE (reference sequence). The trim removed 0 bases at V and 6 bases at J, leaving 12 bases unmatched. The CDR3 runs 17 residues.

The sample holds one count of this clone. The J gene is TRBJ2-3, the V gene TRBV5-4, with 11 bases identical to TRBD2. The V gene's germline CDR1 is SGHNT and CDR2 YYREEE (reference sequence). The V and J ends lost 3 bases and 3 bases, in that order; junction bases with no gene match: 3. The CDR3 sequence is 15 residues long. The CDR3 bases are TGTGCCAGCAGCTCTAGCGGGGGGAGGACAGATACGCAGTATTTT. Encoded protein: CASSSSGGRTDTQYF.